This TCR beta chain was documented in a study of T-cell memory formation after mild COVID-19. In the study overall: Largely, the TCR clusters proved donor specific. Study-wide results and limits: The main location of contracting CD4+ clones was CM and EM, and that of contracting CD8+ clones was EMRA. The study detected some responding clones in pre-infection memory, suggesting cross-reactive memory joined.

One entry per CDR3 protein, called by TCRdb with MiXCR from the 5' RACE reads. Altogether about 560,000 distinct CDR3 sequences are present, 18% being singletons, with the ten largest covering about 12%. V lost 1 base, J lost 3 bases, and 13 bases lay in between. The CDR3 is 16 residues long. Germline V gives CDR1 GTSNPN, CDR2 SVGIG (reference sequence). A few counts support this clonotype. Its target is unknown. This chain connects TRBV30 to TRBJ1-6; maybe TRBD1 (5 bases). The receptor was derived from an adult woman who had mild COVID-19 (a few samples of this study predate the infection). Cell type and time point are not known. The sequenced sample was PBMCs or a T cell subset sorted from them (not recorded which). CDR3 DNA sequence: TGTGCCTGGAGTGAAGAGGGACGGAACTATAATTCACCCCTCCACTTT. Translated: CAWSEEGRNYNSPLHF.